The 3 T cell receptor beta chains below were found in one sample sequenced in a study of Graves' ophthalmopathy and Graves' hyperthyroidism. RNA transcripts were the template, and TCR beta CDR3 regions were amplified from them. Scientists carried out first-round RT-PCR using HTBI primers and then a second-round multiplex PCR. TCRdb ran MiXCR on the multiplex PCR reads and lists one entry per CDR3 protein. The sample lists some 1.1 million distinct CDR3 sequences, 36% occurring once. The sequenced material came from peripheral blood or thyroid tissue (not recorded which). These receptor sequences come from an adult man with Graves' hyperthyroidism.

The CDR3 coding sequence is TGTGCCAGCAGCCACTTGGGACAGGGTGTTGAATCACCCCTCCACTTT. Amino acid sequence: CASSHLGQGVESPLHF. The chain recombines TRBV7-3 with TRBJ1-6; 9 bases are shared with TRBD1. This CDR3 contains 16 residues. Trimming cost V 5 bases and J 10 bases; bases outside gene matches: 12. Germline loops: CDR1 SGHTA, CDR2 FQGTGA.

The chain uses TRBV10-2 and TRBJ1-2; D possibly corresponds to TRBD1 (5 bases). V gave up 6 bases and J gave up 5 bases, with 19 bases separating them. CDR3 size: 15 residues. Per germline, CDR1 WSHSY and CDR2 SAAADI. The CDR3 nucleotides are TGCGCCAGCAGCACACGGACACAGTGGGATTATGGCTACACCTTC. It specifies CASSTRTQWDYGYTF.

This clonotype was counted ten times or more. The chain has TRBV2 and TRBJ1-2; perhaps TRBD1 as D (5 bases). The CDR3 is 16 amino acids. The germline V gene encodes CDR1 SNHLY and CDR2 FYNNEI. V was cut by 8 bases and J by 4 bases, with 23 bases left in between. Written as DNA, the CDR3 is TGTGCCAGCTCAACCAATCGCGGAGGGGATACCTATGGCTACACCTTC. It specifies CASSTNRGGDTYGYTF.